The source of this T cell receptor (beta chain) is a study of blood T cell repertoires in COVID-19. In the study overall: Acute-phase and convalescent COVID-19 samples originated in the United States, Italy and Spain. PBMCs, B-cell-depleted T cells, or T cells provided the cDNA or gDNA that made up the material.

How the authors handled the data: Nucleated cell counts were estimated from reference gene primer amplification. Sequenced by immunoSEQ multiplex PCR; TCRdb stores in-frame clones only, minus some. V and J calls and clone size are as listed in that table; D and trimming were resolved from the DNA. This table has about 190,000 clones, about 88% appearing once. The germline V gene has CDR1 SGDLS and CDR2 YYNGEE. The junction had 13 bases not matched to a gene; V was cut back by 0 bases and J by 2 bases. The CDR3 runs to 18 residues. This chain joins TRBV9 and TRBJ2-5; 7 bases match TRBD2. The sequenced sample was peripheral blood. The TCR comes from a woman between 40 and 55 years old who had recovered from COVID-19. DNA for the CDR3: TGTGCCAGCAGCGTAGGACCGTATCCGGGACTACGACAAGAGACCCAGTACTTC. Translating it yields CASSVGPYPGLRQETQYF.